One and the same sample provided the 4 T cell receptor beta chains below, sequenced in a study of HIV-infected patients and healthy controls (dated by TCRdb to 2014 to 2015). Library method: 5' RACE. The reads were generated on an Illumina MiSeq. SuperScript III was used to reverse transcribe 500 ng RNA with primers targeting the alpha and beta constant regions. Separate alpha and beta chain libraries were made by chain-specific third strand synthesis with multiplexing indices. Through fastp at Q25 and MiXCR, TCRdb rebuilt clones from the public reads, retaining in-frame beta chains. Rows merge per CDR3 protein into single entries with the most common DNA and genes. The sample includes 10,000 to 15,000 distinct CDR3 sequences, with roughly 10% observed a single time. Clones ranked in the top ten supply about 6% of the sample. Whole blood was used without cell fractionation, so all unsorted peripheral T cells were reflected in the repertoire.

Sequenced: blood. These receptors all come from an adult in good health.

In this sample, this clonotype turned up once. The chain combines TRBV6-1 with TRBJ2-3; 8 bases are shared with TRBD2. CDR1 and CDR2 (germline): MNHNS, SASEGT. Losses at the gene ends were 2 bases for V and 0 bases for J; bases not matched to a gene: 4. The CDR3 totals 16 residues. The CDR3 sequence is CASSEKTGGSTDTQYF. The CDR3 bases are TGTGCCAGCAGTGAAAAAACGGGAGGGAGCACAGATACGCAGTATTTT.

There are many counts of this clonotype. The V gene is TRBV5-1, the J gene TRBJ2-2; D call uncertain. Germline CDR1 is SGHRS and CDR2 is YFSETQ. This CDR3 has 15 residues. The V and J ends lost 0 bases and 0 bases respectively, with 6 bases between them. CDR3 DNA sequence: TGCGCCAGCAGCTTGGAACAGCCGAACACCGGGGAGCTGTTTTTT. This gives the protein CASSLEQPNTGELFF.

This rearrangement joins TRBV6-5 to TRBJ2-1, with D maybe TRBD1 (8 bases). The CDR3 spans 16 residues. V lost 7 bases, J lost 0 bases, and 16 bases lay in between. Germline CDR1 reads MNHEY; CDR2 reads SVGAGI. As DNA, the CDR3 is TGTGCCAGCACCCCAGGGGGCGGGAGCTCCTACAATGAGCAGTTCTTC. It is translated as CASTPGGGSSYNEQFF.

This clonotype came up a few times. The chain uses TRBV27 and TRBJ1-1; no clear D gene. Trimming removed 6 bases at V and 3 bases at J, with 17 bases between. Per the germline V gene, CDR1 is MNHEY and CDR2 is SMNVEV (reference sequence). This CDR3 is built from 15 residues. The CDR3 is CASSLNASPYTEAFF. The CDR3 coding sequence is TGTGCCAGCAGCCTGAATGCGTCACCTTACACTGAAGCTTTCTTT.